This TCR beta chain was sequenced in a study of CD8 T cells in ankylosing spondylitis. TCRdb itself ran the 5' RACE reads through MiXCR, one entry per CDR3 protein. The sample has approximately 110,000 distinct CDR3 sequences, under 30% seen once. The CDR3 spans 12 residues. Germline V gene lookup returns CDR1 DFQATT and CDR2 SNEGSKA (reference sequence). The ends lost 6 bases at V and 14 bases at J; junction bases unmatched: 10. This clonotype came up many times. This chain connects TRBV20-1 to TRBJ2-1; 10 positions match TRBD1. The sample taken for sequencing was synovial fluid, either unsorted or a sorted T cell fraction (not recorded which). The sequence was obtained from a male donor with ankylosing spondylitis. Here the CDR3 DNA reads TGCAGTGCCCCAACGGGGGGGACAGGGGAGTTCTTC. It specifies CSAPTGGTGEFF.